Below are 23 T cell receptor beta chains sequenced from a single sample in a study of response to subunit inactivated influenza vaccine. TCRdb fed the RT-PCR reads into MiXCR, producing one record per CDR3 protein. The sample has some 640,000 distinct CDR3 sequences, approximately 15% seen once. The input for sequencing was PBMCs from blood, taken around two weeks before vaccination. The receptors were sampled from a man aged 45-60 years who received an inactivated influenza vaccine.

Many counts were recorded for this clonotype. V usage is TRBV6-1 and J usage is TRBJ2-1; no firm D call. With 2 bases removed from V and 0 bases from J, the gap between germline ends came to 11 bases. The germline gives CDR1 MNHNS, CDR2 SASEGT. CDR3 length: 16 amino acids. For the CDR3, the DNA is TGTGCCAGCAGTGAATATTGGCCAGGCTCCTACAATGAGCAGTTCTTC. Protein product: CASSEYWPGSYNEQFF.

This clonotype was picked up a small number of times. This rearrangement joins TRBV9 to TRBJ2-5, with 10 positions matching TRBD2. J was trimmed by 3 bases and V by 3 bases; bases with no gene match: 5. This CDR3 is built from 15 residues. Looked up from germline, CDR1 is SGDLS and CDR2 is YYNGEE. The CDR3 DNA sequence: TGTGCCAGCAGCGGAAGTAGCGGGGGGAAAGAGACCCAGTACTTC. It yields the protein CASSGSSGGKETQYF.

This clonotype was seen many times. V and J are TRBV20-1 and TRBJ2-7, with D tentatively TRBD2 (6 bases). V was pared by 4 bases and J by 0 bases, with 16 bases between. The CDR3 totals 15 residues. Germline V gives CDR1 DFQATT, CDR2 SNEGSKA (reference sequence). In nucleotides, the CDR3 is TGCAGTGCTACATCGCTAGCGCCAAGCTCCTACGAGCAGTACTTC. This sequence encodes CSATSLAPSSYEQYF.

V and J are TRBV11-2 and TRBJ2-3; D uncertain. Germline V gives CDR1 SGHAT, CDR2 FQNNGV. The length of the CDR3 is 14 residues. V lost 5 bases and J 2 bases, leaving 11 bases between the germline ends. CDR3 coding DNA: TGTGCCAGCAGCCCCTCTTGGGCCACAGATACGCAGTATTTT. The encoded protein is CASSPSWATDTQYF. The variable domain in full, with the rest retrieved from reference TRBV11-2 and TRBJ2-3, is EAGVAQSPRYKIIEKRQSVAFWCNPISGHATLYWYQQILGQGPKLLIQFQNNGVVDDSQLPKDRFSAERLKGVDSTLKIQPAKLEDSAVYLCASSPSWATDTQYFGPGTRLTVL.

This clonotype was counted a few times. The chain couples TRBV20-1 to TRBJ1-4; TRBD1 matches at 8 bases. This CDR3 contains 20 residues. Per germline, CDR1 DFQATT and CDR2 SNEGSKA (reference sequence). Unmatched junction bases numbered 20, after V lost 5 bases and J lost 0 bases. In DNA, the CDR3 is TGCAGTGCTCCTCGGACAGGGAGTCCTTTGCAACGCGCAACTAATGAAAAACTGTTTTTT. This codes for CSAPRTGSPLQRATNEKLFF.

V usage is TRBV7-2 and J usage is TRBJ2-7; 14 nucleotides align to TRBD2. Looked up from germline, CDR1 is SGHTA and CDR2 is FQGNSA. V gave up 1 base and J gave up 0 bases; unmatched junction bases: 11. The CDR3 covers 20 residues. The CDR3, as DNA: TGTGCCAGCAGCTTAGGGCCGGGACTAGCGGGAGTGAGAGGCTCCTACGAGCAGTACTTC. Amino acids: CASSLGPGLAGVRGSYEQYF.

The J gene is TRBJ1-1, the V gene TRBV20-1; maybe TRBD1 (5 bases). CDR1 is DFQATT and CDR2 is SNEGSKA in the germline V gene (reference sequence). The V and J ends lost 4 bases and 0 bases respectively, with 15 bases between them. The CDR3 sequence is 15 residues long. This chain's CDR3 is CSAKEAGNLNTEAFF. The CDR3 bases are TGCAGTGCTAAGGAGGCAGGGAACCTGAACACTGAAGCTTTCTTT.

The gene calls are TRBV27 and TRBJ2-3; D is undetermined. The CDR3 has 14 amino acids. Germline-derived CDR1 and CDR2 are MNHEY and SMNVEV (reference sequence). V was trimmed by 2 bases and J by 5 bases, leaving 11 bases between them. CDR3 in amino acids: CASSLGVMGDTQYF. CDR3 DNA sequence: TGTGCCAGCAGTTTAGGGGTCATGGGAGATACGCAGTATTTT.

The chain uses TRBV7-9 and TRBJ2-3; 8 nucleotides align to TRBD2. The CDR3 consists of 16 residues. Germline CDR1 reads SEHNR; CDR2 reads FQNEAQ (reference sequence). Trimming at V came to 3 bases and at J to 5 bases, leaving 10 bases not matched to a gene. The CDR3 reads CASSFLAGGVEDTQYF. For the CDR3, the DNA is TGTGCCAGCAGCTTTCTGGCGGGGGGTGTTGAAGATACGCAGTATTTT.

This clonotype was seen at least ten times. This chain joins TRBV4-3 and TRBJ2-7; 11 bases agree with TRBD2. V lost 0 bases, J lost 2 bases, and 6 bases stayed unmatched. Germline loops: CDR1 LGHNA, CDR2 YSLEER. The CDR3 has 17 amino acids. CDR3 sequence: CASSQELAGAPTYEQYF. The CDR3 DNA reads TGCGCCAGCAGCCAAGAACTAGCGGGAGCTCCCACCTACGAGCAGTACTTC.

V usage is TRBV3-1 and J usage is TRBJ2-4; 12 nucleotides align to TRBD2. V dropped 4 bases and J dropped 8; count of bases not matched to a gene: 6. Germline CDR1 LGHDT, CDR2 YNNKEL (reference sequence). The CDR3 has 15 amino acids. This CDR3 is CASSLLAGGTDIQYF. The CDR3 DNA reads as TGTGCCAGCAGCCTACTAGCGGGGGGTACCGACATTCAGTACTTC.

At least ten counts were recorded for this clonotype. The gene calls are TRBV20-1 and TRBJ2-3; D uncertain. V was clipped by 3 bases and J by 5 bases, with 6 bases between them. The germline V gene has CDR1 DFQATT and CDR2 SNEGSKA (reference sequence). The CDR3 totals 11 residues. The CDR3 DNA is TGCAGTGCTAGTCGTGGAGATACGCAGTATTTT. Protein product: CSASRGDTQYF.

This clonotype was seen only a few times. The V and J genes are TRBV11-1 and TRBJ2-5, with 9 bases identical to TRBD2. CDR3 length equals 18 residues. Germline CDR1 SGHAT, CDR2 FQDESV (reference sequence). The V segment lost 5 bases and the J segment 2 bases; nucleotides outside the gene matches: 15. The CDR3 loop reads CASSPSGVAGAFQETQYF. CDR3 DNA sequence: TGTGCCAGCAGCCCGAGTGGGGTAGCGGGGGCCTTTCAAGAGACCCAGTACTTC.

This clonotype showed up just a few times. V is TRBV20-1 and J is TRBJ2-2; no reliable D call. CDR3 length: 13 residues. Trimming pared 1 base from V and 1 base from J, leaving 4 bases between. CDR1 and CDR2 from the germline V gene are DFQATT and SNEGSKA (reference sequence). CDR3 sequence (DNA): TGCAGTGCTAGAGCCCAGAACACCGGGGAGCTGTTTTTT. Translation gives CSARAQNTGELFF.

This clonotype has just a few counts. The chain combines TRBV7-3 with TRBJ2-1; 12 bases line up with TRBD2. V lost 4 bases to trimming and J lost 6 bases; unmatched junction nucleotides: 7. CDR3 length equals 16 residues. Germline V gene lookup returns CDR1 SGHTA and CDR2 FQGTGA. This CDR3 reads CASSSSGRAGVNEQFF. For the CDR3, the DNA is TGTGCCAGCAGCTCTAGCGGGAGGGCCGGCGTCAATGAGCAGTTCTTC.

This clonotype showed up many times. This rearrangement joins TRBV12-5 to TRBJ2-2, with 14 bases that match TRBD2. The CDR3 length is 15 residues. V shed 6 bases and J 9 bases; nucleotides not matched to a gene: 6. The V gene's germline CDR1 is LGHNT and CDR2 FRNRAP. DNA for the CDR3: TGTGCTAGTGGCACGGGACTAGCGGGAGCCCGGGAGCTGTTTTTT. Its translation is CASGTGLAGARELFF.

This clonotype was observed a handful of times. The genes are TRBV7-2 and TRBJ2-7; 9 positions match TRBD2. Germline V lookup: CDR1 SGHTA, CDR2 FQGNSA. Trimming cost V 2 bases and J 1 base; bases outside gene matches: 3. CDR3 length equals 15 residues. The CDR3 DNA is TGTGCCAGCAGCTTAAGCCTAGCGGGATCCTACGAGCAGTACTTC. Translated: CASSLSLAGSYEQYF.

This clonotype was detected only a few times. J is TRBJ2-6 and V is TRBV12-3 or TRBV12-4; no firm D call. The germline V and J ends were trimmed by 5 bases and 1 base, with 9 bases remaining between them. The CDR3 contains 15 residues. The DNA of the CDR3 is TGTGCCAGCAGTAGAATCGGGTCTGGGGCCAACGTCCTGACTTTC. Translated, it gives CASSRIGSGANVLTF.

This clonotype was found a few times. J is TRBJ2-5 and V is TRBV20-1, with no clear D. CDR1 is DFQATT, CDR2 SNEGSKA, per germline (reference sequence). The CDR3 loop spans 11 amino acids. V was cut by 6 bases and J by 4 bases, with 9 bases left in between. CDR3 protein: CSASPPETQYF. The CDR3 DNA reads TGCAGTGCCAGTCCCCCAGAGACCCAGTACTTC.

This chain links TRBV7-9 with TRBJ2-3, with 7 bases aligning to TRBD2. After removal of 10 bases from V and 4 bases from J, the junction contained 14 bases not matched to a gene. The CDR3 consists of 15 residues. Germline V gene data show CDR1 as SEHNR and CDR2 as FQNEAQ (reference sequence). CDR3 loop: CATRREDYLADTQYF. The CDR3 DNA reads as TGTGCCACCCGCCGGGAGGATTACCTTGCAGATACGCAGTATTTT.

This clonotype was seen at least ten times. One junction end does not reproduce the germline sequence, and a read error may be involved. V and J are TRBV5-1 and TRBJ2-6; D call uncertain. The CDR3 spans 14 residues. From germline, CDR1 is SGHRS and CDR2 YFSETQ. The CDR3 nucleotides read TGTGCCAGCAGTTCGAGCTCTGGGGCCAACGTCCTGACTTTC. Residues: CASSSSSGANVLTF.

The V gene is TRBV4-1, the J gene TRBJ2-5; D uncertain. The CDR3 loop spans 16 amino acids. Trimming cost V 0 bases and J 5 bases, with 16 bases left between them. CDR1 and CDR2 from the germline V gene are MGHRA and YSYEKL. CDR3 residues: CASSQEVHLPAETQYF. CDR3 sequence (DNA): TGCGCCAGCAGCCAAGAGGTACATCTCCCCGCGGAGACCCAGTACTTC.

In its sample, this clonotype was seen a few times. The V call is TRBV20-1, the J call TRBJ2-1, with 14 nucleotides matching TRBD2. CDR1 is DFQATT, CDR2 SNEGSKA, per germline (reference sequence). With 5 bases clipped from V and 7 bases from J, the junction kept 1 base outside the gene matches. The CDR3 length is 13 residues. The DNA of the CDR3 is TGCAGTGCTTGGACTAGCGGGAGGAATGAGCAGTTCTTC. As protein: CSAWTSGRNEQFF.